This T cell receptor beta chain was identified in a study of shared clonotypes between healthy human individuals. Study-level findings and limits: At large depth, rarefaction still showed sorted-subset sequencing to be incomplete.

Germline values: CDR1 PRHDT, CDR2 FYEKMQ (reference sequence). The CDR3 is 13 amino acids. The ends were cut back, 4 bases at V and 5 bases at J, with 8 bases in the middle. Data came from immunoSEQ multiplex PCR; TCRdb stores just in-frame clones and leaves some out. The sample shows over a million clones, 75% of them seen only once. This clone turned up a few times. Its antigen is not known. The authors divided CD4+ cells into CD45RA+ naive and CD45RA-negative memory subsets. Sequenced: memory CD4+ T cells sorted from blood. Subset noted: CD45RA-negative fraction. The chain links TRBV13 to TRBJ1-4; D unclear. This receptor was identified in a man younger than 30 in good health. The CDR3 sequence is CASSYDRNEKLFF. DNA of the CDR3: TGTGCCAGCAGCTACGACCGGAATGAAAAACTGTTTTTT. Drawing the rest from reference TRBV13 and TRBJ1-4, the complete variable domain is AAGVIQSPRHLIKEKRETATLKCYPIPRHDTVYWYQQGPGQDPQFLISFYEKMQSDKGSIPDRFSAQQFSDYHSELNMSSLELGDSALYFCASSYDRNEKLFFGSGTQLSVL.